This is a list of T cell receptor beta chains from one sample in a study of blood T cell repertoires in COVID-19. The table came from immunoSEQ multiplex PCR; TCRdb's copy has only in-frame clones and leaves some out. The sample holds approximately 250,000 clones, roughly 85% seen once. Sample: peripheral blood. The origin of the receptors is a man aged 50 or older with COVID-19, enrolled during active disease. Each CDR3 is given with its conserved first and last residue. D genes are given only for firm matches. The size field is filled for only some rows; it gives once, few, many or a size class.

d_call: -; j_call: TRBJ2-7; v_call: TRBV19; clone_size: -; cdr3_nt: TGTGCCAGTAGTATAACTAGCTACACCTACGAGCAGTACTTC; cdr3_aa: CASSITSYTYEQYF
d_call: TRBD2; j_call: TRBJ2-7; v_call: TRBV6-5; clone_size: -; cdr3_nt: TGTGCCAGCACCCCGGGACTAGCGGGTAAAAGGTACTTC; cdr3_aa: CASTPGLAGKRYF
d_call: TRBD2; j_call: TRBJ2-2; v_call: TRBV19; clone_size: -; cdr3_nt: TGTGCCAGTAGTATTAGCGGGGTATTCGGCGGGGAGCTGTTTTTT; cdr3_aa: CASSISGVFGGELFF
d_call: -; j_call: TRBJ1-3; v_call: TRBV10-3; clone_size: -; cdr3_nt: TGTGCCATCTCGGAGGATTATAACTCTGGAAACACCATATATTTT; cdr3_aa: CAISEDYNSGNTIYF
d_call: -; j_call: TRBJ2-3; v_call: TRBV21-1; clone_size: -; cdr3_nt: TGTGCCAGCAGCCTACACCGGGACTCAACTAGCACAGATACGCAGTATTTT; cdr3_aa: CASSLHRDSTSTDTQYF
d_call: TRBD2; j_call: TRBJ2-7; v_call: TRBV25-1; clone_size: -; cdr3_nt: TGTGCCAGCAGGGGGTCCCCTAGCGGTTACGAGCAGTACTTC; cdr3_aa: CASRGSPSGYEQYF
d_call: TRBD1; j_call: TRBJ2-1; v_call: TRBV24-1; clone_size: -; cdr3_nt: TGTGCCACCAGTGAACCCGACAGGGGGCTGCGGAATGAGCAGTTCTTC; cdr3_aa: CATSEPDRGLRNEQFF
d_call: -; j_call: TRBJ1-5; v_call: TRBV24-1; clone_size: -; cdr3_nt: TGTGCCACCAGTGATGTAGGTAGGGGGAATCAGCCCCAGCATTTT; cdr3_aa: CATSDVGRGNQPQHF
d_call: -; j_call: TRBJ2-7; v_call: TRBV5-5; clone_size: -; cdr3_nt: TGTGCCAGCAGCTTTGAACTCGGGGAGCCCTACGAGCAGTACTTC; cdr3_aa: CASSFELGEPYEQYF
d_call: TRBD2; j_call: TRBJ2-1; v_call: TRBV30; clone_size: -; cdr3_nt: TGTGCCTGGAGTGAACGGGCGCGGGGGGCCTACAATGAGCAGTTCTTC; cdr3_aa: CAWSERARGAYNEQFF
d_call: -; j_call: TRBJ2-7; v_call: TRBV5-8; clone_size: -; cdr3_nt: TGTGCCAGCAGCTTGGGGAAGGGGTACGAGCAGTACTTC; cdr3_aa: CASSLGKGYEQYF
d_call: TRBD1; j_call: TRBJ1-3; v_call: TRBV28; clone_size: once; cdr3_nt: TGTGCCAGCAGACCCGGGACAGGGGGAAACACCATATATTTT; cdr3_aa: CASRPGTGGNTIYF
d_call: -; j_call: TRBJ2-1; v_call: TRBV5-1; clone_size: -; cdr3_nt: TGCGCCAGCAGCTTGGAGGTATGGGCTACCAATGAGCAGTTCTTC; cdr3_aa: CASSLEVWATNEQFF
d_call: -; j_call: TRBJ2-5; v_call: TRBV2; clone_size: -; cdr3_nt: TGTGCCAGCAGTGGGGCCGAAGAGACCCAGTACTTC; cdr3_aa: CASSGAEETQYF
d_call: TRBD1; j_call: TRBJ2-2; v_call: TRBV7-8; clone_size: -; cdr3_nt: TGTGCCAGCAGCACCGACAGGGTTACCGGGGAGCTGTTTTTT; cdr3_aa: CASSTDRVTGELFF
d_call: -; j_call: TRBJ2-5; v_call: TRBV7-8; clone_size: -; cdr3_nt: TGTGCCAGCAGCTGGCAGGGGCGAGAGACCCAGTACTTC; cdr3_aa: CASSWQGRETQYF
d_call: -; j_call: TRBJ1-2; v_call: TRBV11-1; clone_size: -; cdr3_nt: TGTGCCAGCAGCCCTACTTGGGAGATTGGCTACACCTTC; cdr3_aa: CASSPTWEIGYTF
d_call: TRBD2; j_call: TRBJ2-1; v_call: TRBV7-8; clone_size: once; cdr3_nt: TGTGCCAGCAGCTTTATTTGGACTAGCGGGGGCAATGAGCAGTTCTTC; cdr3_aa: CASSFIWTSGGNEQFF
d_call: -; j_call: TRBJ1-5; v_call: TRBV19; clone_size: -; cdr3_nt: TGTGCCAGTAGTATAGGGGTTGGGGAGTGGGGTCAGCCCCAGCATTTT; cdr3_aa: CASSIGVGEWGQPQHF
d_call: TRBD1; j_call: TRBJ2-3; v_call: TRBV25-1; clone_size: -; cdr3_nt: TGTGCCAGCAGTGAATGGGGACAGGGGGCCTTCACAGATACGCAGTATTTT; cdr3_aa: CASSEWGQGAFTDTQYF
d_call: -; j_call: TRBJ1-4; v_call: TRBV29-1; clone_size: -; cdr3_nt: TGCAGCGTTGAATCAAACCCGGCGGGTGAAAAACTGTTTTTT; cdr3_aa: CSVESNPAGEKLFF
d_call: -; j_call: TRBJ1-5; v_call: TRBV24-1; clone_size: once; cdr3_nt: TGTGCCACCAGTGATAATGAACAGGGAAGGAGAAGCAATCAGCCCCAGCATTTT; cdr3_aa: CATSDNEQGRRSNQPQHF
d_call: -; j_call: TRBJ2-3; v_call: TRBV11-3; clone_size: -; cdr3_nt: TGTGCCAGCAGCTCCACTGCAGATACGCAGTATTTT; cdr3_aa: CASSSTADTQYF
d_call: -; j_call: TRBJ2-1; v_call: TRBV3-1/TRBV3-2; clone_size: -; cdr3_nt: TGTGCCAGCAGCCAAGGGGGCGAGCAGTTCTTC; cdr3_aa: CASSQGGEQFF
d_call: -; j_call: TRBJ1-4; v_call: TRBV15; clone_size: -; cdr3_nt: TGTGCCACCAGCAGAGAGACAGCGTTCCGTGAGAAACTGTTTTTT; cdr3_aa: CATSRETAFREKLFF
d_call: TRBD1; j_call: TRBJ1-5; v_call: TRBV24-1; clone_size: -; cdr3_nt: TGTGCCACCAGCCCGACAGGGATTGATCAGCCCCAGCATTTT; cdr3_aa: CATSPTGIDQPQHF
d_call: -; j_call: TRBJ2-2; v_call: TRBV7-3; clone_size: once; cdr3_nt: TGTGCCAGCAGCTTATATAAGACTAACACCGGGGAGCTGTTTTTT; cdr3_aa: CASSLYKTNTGELFF
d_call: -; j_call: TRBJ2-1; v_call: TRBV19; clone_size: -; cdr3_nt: TGTGCCAGTAGTATCGGCAGGGCCTCCTCCAATGAGCAGTTCTTC; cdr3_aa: CASSIGRASSNEQFF
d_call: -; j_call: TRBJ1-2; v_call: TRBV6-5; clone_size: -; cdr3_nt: TGTGCCAGCAGCCAGGGTCGGTATGGCTACACCTTC; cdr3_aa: CASSQGRYGYTF
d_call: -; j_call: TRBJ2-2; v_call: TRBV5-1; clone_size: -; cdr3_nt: TGCGCCAGCAGCTACGGGGGGCGCACCGGGGAGCTGTTTTTT; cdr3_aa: CASSYGGRTGELFF
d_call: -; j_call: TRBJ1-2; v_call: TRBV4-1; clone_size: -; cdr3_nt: TGCGCCAGCAGCCAAAACAGGGAGGGCTATGGCTACACCTTC; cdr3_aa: CASSQNREGYGYTF
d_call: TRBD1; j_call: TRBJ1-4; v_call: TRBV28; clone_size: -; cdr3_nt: TGTGCCAGCCGGCCGGGACAGGGATATGAAAAACTGTTTTTT; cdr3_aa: CASRPGQGYEKLFF
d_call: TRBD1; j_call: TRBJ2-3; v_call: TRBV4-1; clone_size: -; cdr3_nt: TGCGCCAGCAGCCATTCCGGCAGGGGGTGGCACACAGATACGCAGTATTTT; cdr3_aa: CASSHSGRGWHTDTQYF
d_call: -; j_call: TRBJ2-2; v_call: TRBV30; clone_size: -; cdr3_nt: TGTGCCTGGAGTGTATCGGGCAGCGGAAACACCGGGGAGCTGTTTTTT; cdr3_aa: CAWSVSGSGNTGELFF
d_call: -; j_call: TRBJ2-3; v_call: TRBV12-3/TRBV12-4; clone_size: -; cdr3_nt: TGTGCCAGCAGTTTGAGGTTAACAGATACGCAGTATTTT; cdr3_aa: CASSLRLTDTQYF
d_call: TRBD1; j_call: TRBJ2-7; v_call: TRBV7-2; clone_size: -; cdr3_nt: TGTGCCAGCAGCCCCCAAGGGACAGGGGTTTATTTCGAGCAGTACTTC; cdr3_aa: CASSPQGTGVYFEQYF
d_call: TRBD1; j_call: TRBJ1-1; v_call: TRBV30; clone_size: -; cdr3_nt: TGTGCCTGGGGAGGGGGACAGGGGAAAACTGAAGCTTTCTTT; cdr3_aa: CAWGGGQGKTEAFF
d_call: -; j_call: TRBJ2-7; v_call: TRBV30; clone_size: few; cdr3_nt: TGTGCCTGGAGTGTTCTAGGCCTACTACCTTACGAGCAGTACTTC; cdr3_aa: CAWSVLGLLPYEQYF
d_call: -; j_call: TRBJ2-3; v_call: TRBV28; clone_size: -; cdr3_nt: TGTGCCAGCAGTTTGGATCTAAGGGGACTGTGGGCAGATACGCAGTATTTT; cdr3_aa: CASSLDLRGLWADTQYF
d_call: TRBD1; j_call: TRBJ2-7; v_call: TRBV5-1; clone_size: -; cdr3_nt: TGCGCCAGCGATGCCGGGACAGGCTCCTACGAGCAGTACTTC; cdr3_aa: CASDAGTGSYEQYF
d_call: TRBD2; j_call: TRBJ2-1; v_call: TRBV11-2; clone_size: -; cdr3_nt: TGTGCCAGCAGCTTCGCCGGGACTAGCGGGGGGATCGCCTACAATGAGCAGTTCTTC; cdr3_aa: CASSFAGTSGGIAYNEQFF
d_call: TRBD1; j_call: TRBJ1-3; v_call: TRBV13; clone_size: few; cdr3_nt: TGTGCCAGCAGGAGGGGACAGGGGCTACTCTCTGGAAACACCATATATTTT; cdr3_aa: CASRRGQGLLSGNTIYF
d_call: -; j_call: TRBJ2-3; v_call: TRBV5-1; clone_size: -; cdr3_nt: TGCGCCAGCAGCTTGACCGGGACACTGGGGGATACGCAGTATTTT; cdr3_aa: CASSLTGTLGDTQYF
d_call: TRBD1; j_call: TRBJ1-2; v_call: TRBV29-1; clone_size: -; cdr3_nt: TGCAGCGTTGTGGGTCAATACGACTCCGGGACAGGGCCTGATGGCTACACCTTC; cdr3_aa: CSVVGQYDSGTGPDGYTF
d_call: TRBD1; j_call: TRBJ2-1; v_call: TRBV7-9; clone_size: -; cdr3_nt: TGTGCCAGCAGCTTAGCGCTGGCAGGGGGTAAGGGTGAGCAGTTCTTC; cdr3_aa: CASSLALAGGKGEQFF
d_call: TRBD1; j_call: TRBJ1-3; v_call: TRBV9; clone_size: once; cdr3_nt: TGTGCCAGCAGTAAGGGGCGGACAGGGGTAAGCTCTGGAAACACCATATATTTT; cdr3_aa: CASSKGRTGVSSGNTIYF
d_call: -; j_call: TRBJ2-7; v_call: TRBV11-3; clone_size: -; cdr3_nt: TGTGCCAGCAGCCGAGACAGCTCCTACGAGCAGTACTTC; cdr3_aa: CASSRDSSYEQYF
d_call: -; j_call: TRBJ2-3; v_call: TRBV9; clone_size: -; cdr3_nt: TGTGCCAGCAGCTCGGGACGGTGGGGGACAATGAATACGCAGTATTTT; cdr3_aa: CASSSGRWGTMNTQYF
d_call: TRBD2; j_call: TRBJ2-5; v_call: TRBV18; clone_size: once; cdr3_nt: TGTGCCAGCTCACCTGCGTTTAGCGGGGGACAAGAGACCCAGTACTTC; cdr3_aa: CASSPAFSGGQETQYF
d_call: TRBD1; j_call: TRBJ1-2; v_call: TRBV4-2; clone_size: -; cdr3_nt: TGTGCCAGCAGCCAAGGTGGAGGGGGCTTTGGCTATGGCTACACCTTC; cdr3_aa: CASSQGGGGFGYGYTF
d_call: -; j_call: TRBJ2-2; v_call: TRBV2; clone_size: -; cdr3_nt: TGTGCCAGCAGTGAAGCGGAGGGAAGTAGTATTGCCGGGGAGCTGTTTTTT; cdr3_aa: CASSEAEGSSIAGELFF